This T cell receptor (beta chain) was sequenced for a study of OX40 agonist ivuxolimab in advanced cancers. General study points: The antigens recognized by the expanded peripheral T cells, that is their antigen specificity, were not determined.

Details on this clone: The target antigen is unknown.

Measured with immunoSEQ multiplex PCR; TCRdb has only the in-frame clones, and not every one. The table has approximately 65,000 clones, roughly 87% seen once. The CDR3 runs 15 residues. Per germline, CDR1 MNHEY and CDR2 SVGAGI. V trimming: 6 bases; J trimming: 4 bases; junction bases outside the gene matches: 7. This sequence originates from an adult with an advanced solid tumor such as melanoma, head and neck, liver or kidney cancer. The source material was CD4+ or CD8+ T cells sorted from blood, sampled in a trial of the OX40 agonist ivuxolimab. The chain joins TRBV6-5 to TRBJ2-7; TRBD1 agrees at 12 bases. The CDR3: CASSPGQGASYEQYF. The DNA of the CDR3 is TGTGCCAGCAGCCCGGGACAGGGGGCGAGTTACGAGCAGTACTTC.